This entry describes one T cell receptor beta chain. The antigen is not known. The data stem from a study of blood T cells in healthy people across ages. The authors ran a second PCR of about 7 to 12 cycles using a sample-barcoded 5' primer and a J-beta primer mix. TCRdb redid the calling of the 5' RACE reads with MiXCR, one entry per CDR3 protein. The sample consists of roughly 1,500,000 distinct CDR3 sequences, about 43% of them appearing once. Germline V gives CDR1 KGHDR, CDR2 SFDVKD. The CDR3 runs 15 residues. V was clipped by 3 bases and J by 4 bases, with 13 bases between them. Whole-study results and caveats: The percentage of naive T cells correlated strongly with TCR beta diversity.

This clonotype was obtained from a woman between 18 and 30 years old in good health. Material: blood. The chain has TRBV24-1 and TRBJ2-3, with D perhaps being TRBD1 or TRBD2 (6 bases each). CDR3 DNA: TGTGCCACCAGTGATGGGGGGCTGTGGGCAGATACGCAGTATTTT. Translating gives CATSDGGLWADTQYF.